The 30 T cell receptor beta chains below all came from one sample that was sequenced in a study of cytomegalovirus exposure and HLA in healthy donors. Data came from immunoSEQ multiplex PCR; TCRdb stores just in-frame clones and leaves some out. The table records more than 50,000 clones, roughly 91% of them present only once. The sequenced sample consisted of PBMCs. Source of these receptors: a woman aged 25-40 years in good health and CMV-seronegative.

V gene TRBV7-2 combines with J gene TRBJ2-1; D gene ambiguous. The V end lost 3 bases, the J end lost 4 bases, and 7 bases lay between the germline ends. CDR1 is SGHTA, CDR2 FQGNSA, per germline. CDR3 length: 13 residues. In DNA form, the CDR3 reads TGTGCCAGCAGCTTTGTTCAGTACAATGAGCAGTTCTTC. Translating gives CASSFVQYNEQFF. Full variable domain (outside the CDR3, taken from reference TRBV7-2 and TRBJ2-1): GAGVSQSPSNKVTEKGKDVELRCDPISGHTALYWYRQSLGQGLEFLIYFQGNSAPDKSGLPSDRFSAERTGGSVSTLTIQRTQQEDSAVYLCASSFVQYNEQFFGPGTRLTVL.

This chain uses TRBV16 with TRBJ1-5; 7 positions match TRBD1. Germline V lookup: CDR1 KGHSY, CDR2 FQNENV. Trimming removed 4 bases from V and 2 bases from J; junction bases left unmatched: 8. There are 16 residues in the CDR3. The CDR3 DNA follows: TGTGCCAGCAGCCCTTCCCCAGGACAGGGCAATCAGCCCCAGCATTTT. It specifies CASSPSPGQGNQPQHF.

The chain links TRBV5-4 to TRBJ1-5, with 7 bases identical to TRBD1. V was clipped by 4 bases and J by 7 bases; unmatched bases: 5. Looked up from germline, CDR1 is SGHNT and CDR2 is YYREEE (reference sequence). The CDR3 is 13 amino acids. CDR3 nucleotides: TGTGCCAGCAGCCCCGGGACAGACCAGCCCCAGCATTTT. Translation gives CASSPGTDQPQHF.

The chain employs TRBV6-5 and TRBJ1-2; maybe TRBD1 (6 bases). The CDR3 is made up of 14 amino acids. Germline V gene sequence: CDR1 MNHEY, CDR2 SVGAGI. The ends were cut back, 4 bases at V and 4 bases at J, with 13 bases in the middle. The CDR3 DNA follows: TGTGCCAGCAGTTCCCTTGACAGGCCCTATGGCTACACCTTC. Its translation is CASSSLDRPYGYTF.

The gene calls are TRBV28 and TRBJ2-1; D may be TRBD1 (6 bases). Looked up from germline, CDR1 is MDHEN and CDR2 is SYDVKM. The CDR3 runs 14 residues. The V end lost 5 bases, the J end lost 6 bases, and 14 bases lay between the germline ends. CDR3 bases: TGTGCCAGCAGTCCTGGGACATTTGCCAATGAGCAGTTCTTC. Amino acids: CASSPGTFANEQFF.

This chain uses TRBV4-3 with TRBJ2-1; 9 bases align to TRBD2. Germline V gene lookup returns CDR1 LGHNA and CDR2 YSLEER. V lost 0 bases and J lost 6; bases outside the gene matches: 6. CDR3 length: 16 amino acids. The CDR3 here is CASSQDNLAGSNEQFF. Here the CDR3 DNA reads TGCGCCAGCAGCCAAGATAACCTAGCGGGGTCCAATGAGCAGTTCTTC.

This clone was observed a single time. This chain connects TRBV14 to TRBJ2-1; D uncertain. The ends were cut back, 4 bases at V and 9 bases at J, with 16 bases in the middle. This CDR3 is 14 amino acids long. From germline, CDR1 is SGHDN and CDR2 FVKESK. This CDR3 reads CASSRGFSTGEQFF. CDR3 in DNA: TGTGCCAGCAGCCGCGGATTCAGTACCGGTGAGCAGTTCTTC.

Turning to this clone: Its ends do not fully match the called genes, so a read error is possible. The rearrangement joins TRBV6-6 to TRBJ2-7; 7 positions match TRBD2. Germline CDR1 is MNHNY and CDR2 is SVGAGI (reference sequence). The CDR3 loop spans 14 amino acids. The CDR3: CASSSGEGSHEQYF. In DNA, the CDR3 is TGTGCCAGCAGTTCTGGGGAGGGCTCCCACGAGCAGTACTTC.

V and J are TRBV7-2 and TRBJ1-5; 12 nucleotides align to TRBD1. Germline V lookup: CDR1 SGHTA, CDR2 FQGNSA. Trimming removed 5 bases from V and 11 bases from J; junction bases left unmatched: 7. The CDR3 consists of 14 residues. CDR3 amino acids: CASSRDRGQGAQHF. CDR3 nucleotides: TGTGCCAGCAGCCGGGACAGGGGGCAGGGGGCCCAGCATTTT. Full variable domain (rest looked up from reference TRBV7-2 and TRBJ1-5): GAGVSQSPSNKVTEKGKDVELRCDPISGHTALYWYRQSLGQGLEFLIYFQGNSAPDKSGLPSDRFSAERTGGSVSTLTIQRTQQEDSAVYLCASSRDRGQGAQHFGDGTRLSIL.

The CDR3 region has the DNA TGTGCCGGAAAAGGGACAGGGCTTGGGGCCAACGTCCTGACTTTC. Translated, it gives CAGKGTGLGANVLTF. This chain uses TRBV7-9 with TRBJ2-6; 9 bases map to TRBD1. Trimming cost V 11 bases and J 3 bases; bases outside gene matches: 8. This CDR3 region has 15 residues. Germline CDR1 reads SEHNR; CDR2 reads FQNEAQ (reference sequence).

The chain employs TRBV18 and TRBJ2-1, with D hard to call. Per germline, CDR1 KGHSH and CDR2 LQKENI. V lost 3 bases to trimming and J lost 7 bases, with 16 bases between them. CDR3 size: 15 residues. CDR3 DNA: TGTGCCAGCTCACCCGATGTCCAATCCAGAAATGAGCAGTTCTTC. The encoded protein is CASSPDVQSRNEQFF. Filled out from reference TRBV18 and TRBJ2-1, the complete variable domain reads NAGVMQNPRHLVRRRGQEARLRCSPMKGHSHVYWYRQLPEEGLKFMVYLQKENIIDESGMPKERFSAEFPKEGPSILRIQQVVRGDSAAYFCASSPDVQSRNEQFFGPGTRLTVL.

This chain links TRBV4-2 with TRBJ2-2, with a tentative D call TRBD1 (5 bases). This CDR3 has 14 residues. The V end was cut by 1 base, the J end by 6 bases, with 9 bases between. Germline CDR1 is LGHNA and CDR2 is YNFKEQ. The CDR3 sequence is CASSQGSGSGELFF. The CDR3, as DNA: TGTGCCAGCAGCCAAGGATCAGGGTCCGGGGAGCTGTTTTTT.

The chain has TRBV19 and TRBJ2-1; 7 bases are shared with TRBD2. This CDR3 comprises 14 residues. J gave up 6 bases and V 7 bases, and 9 bases lay outside the gene matches. The germline CDR1 and CDR2 sequences are LNHDA and SQIVND (reference sequence). CDR3 DNA: TGTGCCAGTACAATACATGCTAGCGGCAATGAGCAGTTCTTC. Amino acid sequence: CASTIHASGNEQFF. The entire variable domain, with the rest obtained from reference TRBV19 and TRBJ2-1, is as follows: DGGITQSPKYLFRKEGQNVTLSCEQNLNHDAMYWYRQDPGQGLRLIYYSQIVNDFQKGDIAEGYSVSREKKESFPLTVTSAQKNPTAFYLCASTIHASGNEQFFGPGTRLTVL.

V usage is TRBV2 and J usage is TRBJ1-5; 9 bases map to TRBD1. This CDR3 has 14 amino acids. Unmatched junction bases numbered 6, after V lost 5 bases and J lost 7 bases. Looked up from germline, CDR1 is SNHLY and CDR2 is FYNNEI. CDR3 residues: CASSKQGAGQPQHF. In DNA, the CDR3 is TGTGCCAGCAGTAAACAGGGGGCAGGGCAGCCCCAGCATTTT.

The J gene is TRBJ2-1, the V gene TRBV21-1; the tabulated D call, TRBD2, remains unverified against the DNA. TRBV21-1 is termed a pseudogene. The length of the CDR3 is 11 residues. CDR3 sequence reads: CASSKNLREFF. The DNA for the CDR3 is TGTGCCAGCAGCAAAAATCTTAGAGAGTTCTTC.

The rearrangement joins TRBV14 to TRBJ1-1; unclear D gene. The CDR3 is made up of 13 amino acids. Deletions cut 8 bases from V and 2 bases from J, with 12 bases between. Germline values: CDR1 SGHDN, CDR2 FVKESK. In DNA, the CDR3 is TGTGCCAGCGGCTGGGCAGCTAACACTGAAGCTTTCTTT. This translates into CASGWAANTEAFF.

The V and J genes are TRBV25-1 and TRBJ1-2; D uncertain. Trimming took 3 bases from V and 8 from J, leaving 7 bases between them. This CDR3 has 11 residues. Germline values: CDR1 MGHDK, CDR2 SYGVNS. This CDR3 is CASSDPGGYTF. The CDR3 DNA follows: TGTGCCAGCAGTGACCCCGGGGGCTACACCTTC.

This chain joins TRBV6-5 and TRBJ1-1; D is uncertain. Germline loops: CDR1 MNHEY, CDR2 SVGAGI. V was clipped by 0 bases and J by 2 bases, with 10 bases between them. This CDR3 comprises 15 residues. CDR3 sequence (DNA): TGTGCCAGCAGTTACTCGAAAGCGGGTAACACTGAAGCTTTCTTT. Encoded protein: CASSYSKAGNTEAFF.

V usage is TRBV6-1 and J usage is TRBJ1-1, with D unresolved. Trimming removed 7 bases from V and 1 base from J, with 7 bases in between. The CDR3 length is 12 residues. Germline values: CDR1 MNHNS, CDR2 SASEGT. The CDR3 DNA is TGTGCCAGCACGTGGCAGAACACTGAAGCTTTCTTT. Amino acid sequence: CASTWQNTEAFF.

CDR3 loop: CASSLGIAGGLGNEQFF. In DNA form, the CDR3 reads TGCGCCAGCAGCTTGGGGATAGCGGGAGGGCTGGGCAATGAGCAGTTCTTC. V gene TRBV5-1 combines with J gene TRBJ2-1; 11 nucleotides align to TRBD2. The CDR3 has 17 amino acids. V trimming: 0 bases; J trimming: 6 bases; junction bases outside the gene matches: 8. Germline V gene sequence: CDR1 SGHRS, CDR2 YFSETQ.

The rearrangement uses TRBV29-1 and TRBJ2-7; 8 nucleotides align to TRBD1. Germline V CDR1 and CDR2: SQVTM, ANQGSEA. With 4 bases clipped from V and 1 base from J, the junction kept 6 bases outside the gene matches. The CDR3 spans 14 residues. For the CDR3, the DNA is TGCAGCGTTGCGTGGGGACAGGTATCCTACGAGCAGTACTTC. Translating gives CSVAWGQVSYEQYF.

In this sample, this clone turned up a few times. This chain uses TRBV6-5 with TRBJ1-1, with D perhaps TRBD1 (6 bases). Per the germline V gene, CDR1 is MNHEY and CDR2 is SVGAGI. V lost 0 bases and J lost 8, with 10 bases in between. The CDR3 length is 13 residues. CDR3: CASSYSPDREAFF. The CDR3, as DNA: TGTGCCAGCAGTTACTCTCCCGACAGGGAAGCTTTCTTT.

CDR3 amino acids: CASSSEAGRNEQYF. Written as DNA, the CDR3 is TGCGCCAGCAGCTCCGAAGCGGGTCGTAACGAGCAGTACTTC. The J gene is TRBJ2-7, the V gene TRBV5-1; D is possibly TRBD2 (6 bases). The CDR3 spans 14 residues. V was cut by 3 bases and J by 5 bases, with 15 bases left in between. Germline loops: CDR1 SGHRS, CDR2 YFSETQ.

The count of this clone is one. V is TRBV11-2 and J is TRBJ2-3, with 10 positions matching TRBD2. V lost 4 bases, J lost 3 bases, and 4 bases stayed unmatched. From germline, CDR1 is SGHAT and CDR2 FQNNGV. This CDR3 contains 15 residues. In DNA, the CDR3 is TGTGCCAGCAGCTCCGGACTAGCGGAGACAGATACGCAGTATTTT. Its protein is CASSSGLAETDTQYF.

CDR3 nucleotide sequence: TGTGCCAGCAATGGGGGGACGGGTGAAAAACTGTTTTTT. Translated: CASNGGTGEKLFF. The V call is TRBV25-1, the J call TRBJ1-4, with D possibly matching TRBD1 (5 bases). The CDR3 extends over 13 amino acids. Germline values: CDR1 MGHDK, CDR2 SYGVNS. V was clipped by 7 bases and J by 7 bases, with 13 bases between them.

Only one count was recorded for this clone. The J gene is TRBJ1-1, the V gene TRBV19, with 7 bases matching TRBD1. Germline trimming cut 9 bases from V and 1 base from J; bases unmatched to any gene: 2. This CDR3 has 12 residues. Germline CDR1 reads LNHDA; CDR2 reads SQIVND (reference sequence). The CDR3 coding sequence is TGTGCCAGCTACAGGGGGAACACTGAAGCTTTCTTT. Translating gives CASYRGNTEAFF.

The chain has TRBV6-6 and TRBJ2-5, with 8 positions matching TRBD2. With V trimmed by 2 bases and J by 3 bases, 2 bases remained unmatched. CDR3 length: 14 residues. CDR1 is MNHNY, CDR2 SVGAGI, per germline (reference sequence). CDR3 in amino acids: CASSYTSGEETQYF. The CDR3 nucleotides are TGTGCCAGCAGTTACACTAGCGGAGAAGAGACCCAGTACTTC.

V usage is TRBV29-1 and J usage is TRBJ2-3; TRBD2 matches at 13 bases. Trimming took 4 bases from V and 3 from J; bases not matched to a gene: 1. The CDR3 runs to 14 residues. Germline loops: CDR1 SQVTM, CDR2 ANQGSEA. The CDR3 bases are TGCAGCGTTGCGACTAGCGGGAGGACAGATACGCAGTATTTT. As protein: CSVATSGRTDTQYF.

The genes are TRBV6-1 and TRBJ2-3, with TRBD1 matching over 7 bases. This CDR3 has 14 residues. Losses at the gene ends were 7 bases for V and 4 bases for J; bases not matched to a gene: 8. In germline, CDR1 is MNHNS, CDR2 SASEGT. CDR3 residues: CASKGTGVSDTQYF. The CDR3 DNA sequence: TGTGCCAGCAAAGGCACAGGGGTGTCAGATACGCAGTATTTT.

The V gene is TRBV30, the J gene TRBJ1-2; D unresolved. Trimming left V 2 bases short and J 2 bases short, with 9 bases between. CDR3 size: 13 residues. The germline CDR1 and CDR2 sequences are GTSNPN and SVGIG (reference sequence). CDR3 in DNA: TGTGCCTGGAGTTTTCAAAGCAACTATGGCTACACCTTC. Its translation is CAWSFQSNYGYTF.